Following are 7 T cell receptor beta chains from one sample sequenced in a study of T cells in Graves' hyperthyroidism and ophthalmopathy. Template material for amplifying TCR beta CDR3 regions consisted of RNA transcripts. With the HTBI primer set, the TCR CDR3 went through a first round of RT-PCR. TCRdb independently ran MiXCR on the multiplex PCR reads; one entry per CDR3 protein. The sample records some 770,000 distinct CDR3 sequences, about a sixth being singletons. Specimen: blood. These receptors were obtained from a man between 18 and 35 years old with Graves' hyperthyroidism.

This clonotype was picked up many times. V is TRBV28 and J is TRBJ2-7, with D unresolved. The CDR3 consists of 12 residues. The V end was cut by 7 bases, the J end by 0 bases, with 7 bases between. Germline CDR1 is MDHEN and CDR2 is SYDVKM. CDR3 sequence (DNA): TGTGCCAGCACCCGTTCCTCCTACGAGCAGTACTTC. This codes for CASTRSSYEQYF.

This chain connects TRBV3-1 to TRBJ1-2; TRBD1 matches 10 bases. The CDR3 covers 16 residues. In germline, CDR1 is LGHDT, CDR2 YNNKEL (reference sequence). V lost 6 bases, J lost 2 bases, and 9 bases stayed unmatched. CDR3 residues: CASSRAGTGENYGYTF. In nucleotides, the CDR3 is TGTGCCAGCAGTCGCGCCGGGACAGGGGAAAACTATGGCTACACCTTC.

This clonotype was seen repeatedly, ten times or more. The chain links TRBV12-3 or TRBV12-4 to TRBJ1-1; D not resolved. The CDR3 is made up of 13 amino acids. Trimming left V 7 bases short and J 1 base short, with 10 bases between. DNA for the CDR3: TGTGCCAGCAATCCCTCCCCGAACACTGAAGCTTTCTTT. This codes for CASNPSPNTEAFF.

This clonotype appeared a few times. The chain is built from TRBV6-1 and TRBJ1-5; the D gene is possibly TRBD1 (5 bases). The CDR3 loop spans 14 amino acids. With 8 bases removed from V and 4 bases from J, the gap between germline ends came to 15 bases. The germline gives CDR1 MNHNS, CDR2 SASEGT. CDR3 sequence: CASCRDQNNQPQHF. For the CDR3, the DNA is TGTGCCAGCTGCCGGGACCAGAATAATCAGCCCCAGCATTTT.

In its sample, this clonotype was seen a few times. The gene calls are TRBV7-9 and TRBJ1-2, with D unclear. V shed 1 base and J shed 3 bases, with 12 bases lying between them. Germline V lookup: CDR1 SEHNR, CDR2 FQNEAQ (reference sequence). This CDR3 contains 15 residues. The CDR3 coding sequence is TGTGCCAGCAGCTTAGGGAGCTTTCGGGACTATGGCTACACCTTC. Translated, it gives CASSLGSFRDYGYTF.

This chain connects TRBV19 to TRBJ1-5; D is perhaps TRBD1 (5 bases). The V gene's germline CDR1 is LNHDA and CDR2 SQIVND (reference sequence). The CDR3 extends over 11 amino acids. The V end lost 11 bases, the J end lost 7 bases, and 12 bases lay between the germline ends. The chain's CDR3 is CAHTRVQPQHF. CDR3 nucleotides: TGTGCCCACACCAGGGTACAGCCCCAGCATTTT.

The V call is TRBV20-1, the J call TRBJ2-7; a possible D gene is TRBD1 (5 bases). The CDR3 totals 14 residues. In germline, CDR1 is DFQATT, CDR2 SNEGSKA (reference sequence). V gave up 3 bases and J gave up 7 bases, with 19 bases separating them. CDR3 amino acids: CSASLTAEKGEQYF. The CDR3 DNA sequence: TGCAGTGCTAGTCTAACGGCGGAGAAGGGGGAGCAGTACTTC.